The 6 T cell receptor beta chains below come from one sample, sequenced in a study of T cell changes during pregnancy in multiple sclerosis. Assay: immunoSEQ multiplex PCR; the TCRdb copy retains only in-frame clones and omits some. The sample contains around 55,000 clones, roughly 94% of which appear only once. Specimen: CD8+ T cells from peripheral blood mononuclear cells, collected in the third trimester of pregnancy. The receptors were gathered from a female donor with multiple sclerosis, enrolled in a pregnancy study.

The table lists this clone with a count of one. CDR3 sequence reads: CASSQDPAGSTDTQYF. Written as DNA, the CDR3 is TGCGCCAGCAGCCAAGATCCAGCGGGGAGCACAGATACGCAGTATTTT. The chain uses TRBV4-3 and TRBJ2-3; 7 bases agree with TRBD2. The J segment lost 0 bases and the V segment lost 0 bases, leaving 3 bases of the junction unmatched. Germline assignment: CDR1 LGHNA and CDR2 YSLEER. This CDR3 region has 16 residues.

This clone was counted a single time. The genes are TRBV13 and TRBJ1-2; D gene ambiguous. The length of the CDR3 is 13 residues. V shed 3 bases and J shed 4 bases, with 9 bases lying between them. Germline V gene lookup returns CDR1 PRHDT and CDR2 FYEKMQ (reference sequence). The CDR3 loop reads CASSLGRTYGYTF. The CDR3 DNA is TGTGCCAGCAGCTTGGGGAGGACCTATGGCTACACCTTC. The full variable domain, rest sourced from reference TRBV13 and TRBJ1-2, is AAGVIQSPRHLIKEKRETATLKCYPIPRHDTVYWYQQGPGQDPQFLISFYEKMQSDKGSIPDRFSAQQFSDYHSELNMSSLELGDSALYFCASSLGRTYGYTFGSGTRLTVV.

The chain is built from TRBV30 and TRBJ1-1, with D possibly matching TRBD1 (6 bases). Germline lookup yields CDR1 GTSNPN and CDR2 SVGIG (reference sequence). This CDR3 region has 12 residues. Deletions cut 8 bases from V and 4 bases from J, with 14 bases between. The DNA for the CDR3 is TGTGCCGGGGGGAGGGGGTCCACTGAAGCTTTCTTT. Translation: CAGGRGSTEAFF.

CDR3 in amino acids: CASSLLAGGEQFF. For the CDR3, the DNA is TGTGCCAGCAGTTTATTAGCGGGAGGAGAGCAGTTCTTC. The J gene is TRBJ2-1, the V gene TRBV28; TRBD2 matches 10 bases. CDR1 and CDR2 from the germline V gene are MDHEN and SYDVKM. The CDR3 totals 13 residues. V lost 1 base to trimming and J lost 10 bases; unmatched junction nucleotides: 1.

V and J are TRBV30 and TRBJ2-5; D may be TRBD2 (5 bases). The J call may be incorrect, as the DNA end agrees better with TRBJ2-7. From germline, CDR1 is GTSNPN and CDR2 SVGIG (reference sequence). The CDR3 sequence is 12 residues long. CDR3 nucleotide sequence: TGTGCCTGGCTCGACTACGGAGGCGAGCAGTACTTC. It translates to CAWLDYGGEQYF.

The chain couples TRBV11-1 to TRBJ2-1; D uncertain. Trimming took off 3 bases at V and 8 bases at J, with 14 bases between the two ends. Germline CDR1 reads SGHAT; CDR2 reads FQDESV (reference sequence). CDR3 length: 14 amino acids. In DNA, the CDR3 is TGTGCCAGCAGCTTGACGACTGGAAGCGATGAGCAGTTCTTC. Translation: CASSLTTGSDEQFF.